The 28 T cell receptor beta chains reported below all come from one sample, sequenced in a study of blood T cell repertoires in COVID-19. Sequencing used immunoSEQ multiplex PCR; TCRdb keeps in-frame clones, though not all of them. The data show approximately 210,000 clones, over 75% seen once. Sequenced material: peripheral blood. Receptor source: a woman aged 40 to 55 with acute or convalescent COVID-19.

CDR3 nucleotides: TGTGCCAGCTCACCCTCCGGGACAGGGGGTTCTGGAAACACCATATATTTT. Protein sequence: CASSPSGTGGSGNTIYF. This chain joins TRBV18 and TRBJ1-3, with 11 bases aligning to TRBD1. CDR3 length: 17 residues. With 3 bases clipped from V and 1 base from J, the junction kept 5 bases outside the gene matches. Germline V gene sequence: CDR1 KGHSH, CDR2 LQKENI. The variable domain in full, completed from reference TRBV18 and TRBJ1-3, reads NAGVMQNPRHLVRRRGQEARLRCSPMKGHSHVYWYRQLPEEGLKFMVYLQKENIIDESGMPKERFSAEFPKEGPSILRIQQVVRGDSAAYFCASSPSGTGGSGNTIYFGEGSWLTVV.

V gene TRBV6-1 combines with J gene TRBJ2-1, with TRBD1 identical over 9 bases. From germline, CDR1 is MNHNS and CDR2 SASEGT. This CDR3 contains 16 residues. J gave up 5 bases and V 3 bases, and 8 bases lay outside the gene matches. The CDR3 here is CASSDPPGQGNNEQFF. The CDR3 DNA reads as TGTGCCAGCAGTGATCCGCCGGGACAGGGAAACAATGAGCAGTTCTTC.

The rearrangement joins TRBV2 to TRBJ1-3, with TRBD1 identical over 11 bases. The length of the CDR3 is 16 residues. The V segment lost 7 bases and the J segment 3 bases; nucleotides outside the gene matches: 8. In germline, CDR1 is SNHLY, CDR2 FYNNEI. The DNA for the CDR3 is TGTGCCAGCAAGGACAGGGGGCGCCCTGGTGGAAACACCATATATTTT. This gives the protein CASKDRGRPGGNTIYF.

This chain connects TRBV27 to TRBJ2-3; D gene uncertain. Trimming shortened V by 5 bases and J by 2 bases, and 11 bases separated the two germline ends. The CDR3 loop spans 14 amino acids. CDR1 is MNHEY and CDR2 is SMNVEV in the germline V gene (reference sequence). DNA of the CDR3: TGTGCCAGCAGTCCAGAGGTTGACACAGATACGCAGTATTTT. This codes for CASSPEVDTDTQYF.

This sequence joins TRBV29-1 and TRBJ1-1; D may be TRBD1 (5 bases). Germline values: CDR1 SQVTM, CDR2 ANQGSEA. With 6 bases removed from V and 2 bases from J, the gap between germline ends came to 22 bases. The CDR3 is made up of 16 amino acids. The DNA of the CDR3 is TGCAGCGTCCGCCACCCCGGACACTATCAAAACACTGAAGCTTTCTTT. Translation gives CSVRHPGHYQNTEAFF.

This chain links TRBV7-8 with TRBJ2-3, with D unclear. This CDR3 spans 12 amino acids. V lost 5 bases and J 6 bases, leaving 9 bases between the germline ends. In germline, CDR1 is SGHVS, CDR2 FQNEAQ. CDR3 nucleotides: TGTGCCAGCAGCCACAGCCCGGATACGCAGTATTTT. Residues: CASSHSPDTQYF.

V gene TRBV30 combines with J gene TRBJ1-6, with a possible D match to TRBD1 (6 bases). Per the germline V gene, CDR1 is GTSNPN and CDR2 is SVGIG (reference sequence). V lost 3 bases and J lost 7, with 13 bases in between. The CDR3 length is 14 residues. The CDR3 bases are TGTGCCTGGAGAAATGAACAGGGCAATTCACCCCTCCACTTT. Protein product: CAWRNEQGNSPLHF.

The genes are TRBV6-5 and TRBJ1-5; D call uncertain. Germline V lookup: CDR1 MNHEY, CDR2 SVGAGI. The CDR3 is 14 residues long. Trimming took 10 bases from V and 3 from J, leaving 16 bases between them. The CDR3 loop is CATLDVQPNQPQHF. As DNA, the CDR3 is TGTGCCACCCTGGATGTACAGCCCAATCAGCCCCAGCATTTT.

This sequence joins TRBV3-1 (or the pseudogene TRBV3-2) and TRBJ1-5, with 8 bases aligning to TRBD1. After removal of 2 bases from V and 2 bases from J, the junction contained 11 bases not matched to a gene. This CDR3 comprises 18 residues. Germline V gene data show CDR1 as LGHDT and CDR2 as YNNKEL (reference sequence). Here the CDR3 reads CASSQPGDRPSGNQPQHF. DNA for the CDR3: TGTGCCAGCAGCCAACCTGGGGACAGGCCCTCGGGCAATCAGCCCCAGCATTTT.

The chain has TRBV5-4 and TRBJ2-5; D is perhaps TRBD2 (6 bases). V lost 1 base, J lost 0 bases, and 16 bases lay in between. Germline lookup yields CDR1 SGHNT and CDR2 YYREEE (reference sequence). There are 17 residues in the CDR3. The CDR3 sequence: CASSLTGRRAYQETQYF. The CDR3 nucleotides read TGTGCCAGCAGCTTGACGGGAAGGAGGGCGTACCAAGAGACCCAGTACTTC.

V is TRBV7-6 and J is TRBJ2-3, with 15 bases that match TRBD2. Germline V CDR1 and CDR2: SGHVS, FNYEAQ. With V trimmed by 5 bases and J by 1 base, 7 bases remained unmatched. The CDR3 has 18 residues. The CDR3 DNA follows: TGTGCCAGCAGCCGAGGACTAGCGGGGGGGCCGGGCACAGATACGCAGTATTTT. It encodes CASSRGLAGGPGTDTQYF.

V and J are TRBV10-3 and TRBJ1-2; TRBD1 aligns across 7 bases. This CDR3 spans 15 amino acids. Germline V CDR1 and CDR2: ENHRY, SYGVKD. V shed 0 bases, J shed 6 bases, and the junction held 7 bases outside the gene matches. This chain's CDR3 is CAISESTRQGDGYTF. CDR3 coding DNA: TGTGCCATCAGTGAGTCGACTCGACAGGGAGATGGCTACACCTTC.

CDR3 sequence: CASSDWTGGGRDALQETQYF. Written as DNA, the CDR3 is TGTGCCAGCAGTGATTGGACAGGGGGCGGAAGGGACGCCCTGCAAGAGACCCAGTACTTC. The genes are TRBV2 and TRBJ2-5, with TRBD1 matching 11 bases. J lost 2 bases, V lost 3 bases, and 17 bases had no gene match. The length of the CDR3 is 20 residues. Germline loops: CDR1 SNHLY, CDR2 FYNNEI.

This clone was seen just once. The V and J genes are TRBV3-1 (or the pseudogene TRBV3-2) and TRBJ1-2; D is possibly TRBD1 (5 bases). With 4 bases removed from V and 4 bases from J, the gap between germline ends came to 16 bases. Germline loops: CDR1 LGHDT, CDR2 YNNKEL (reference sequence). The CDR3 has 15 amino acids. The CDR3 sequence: CASSPDRQHLYGYTF. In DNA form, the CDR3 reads TGTGCCAGCAGCCCTGACCGACAGCACCTCTATGGCTACACCTTC.

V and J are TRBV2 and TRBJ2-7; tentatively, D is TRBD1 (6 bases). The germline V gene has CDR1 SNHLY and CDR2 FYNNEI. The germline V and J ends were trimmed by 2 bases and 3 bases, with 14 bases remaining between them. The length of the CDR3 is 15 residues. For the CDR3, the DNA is TGTGCCAGCAGTGAATCTAGGGGGAACTACTACGAGCAGTACGTC. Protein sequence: CASSESRGNYYEQYV.

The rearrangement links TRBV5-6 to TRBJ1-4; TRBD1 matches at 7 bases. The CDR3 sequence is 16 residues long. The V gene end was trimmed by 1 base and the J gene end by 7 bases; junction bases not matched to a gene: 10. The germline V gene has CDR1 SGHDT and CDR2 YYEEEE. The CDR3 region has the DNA TGTGCCAGCAGCTTGCGACGGCGACAGGGAGGTGAAAAACTGTTTTTT. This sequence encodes CASSLRRRQGGEKLFF. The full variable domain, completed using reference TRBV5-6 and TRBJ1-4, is DAGVTQSPTHLIKTRGQQVTLRCSPKSGHDTVSWYQQALGQGPQFIFQYYEEEERQRGNFPDRFSGHQFPNYSSELNVNALLLGDSALYLCASSLRRRQGGEKLFFGSGTQLSVL.

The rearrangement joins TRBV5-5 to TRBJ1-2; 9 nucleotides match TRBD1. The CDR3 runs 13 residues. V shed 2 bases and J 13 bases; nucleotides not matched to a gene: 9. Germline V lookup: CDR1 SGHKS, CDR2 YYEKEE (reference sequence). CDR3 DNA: TGTGCCAGCAGCTTCCGGGACAGGGATCTCTCCACCTTC. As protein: CASSFRDRDLSTF. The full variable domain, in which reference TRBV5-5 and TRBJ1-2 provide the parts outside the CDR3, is DAGVTQSPTHLIKTRGQQVTLRCSPISGHKSVSWYQQVLGQGPQFIFQYYEKEERGRGNFPDRFSARQFPNYSSELNVNALLLGDSALYLCASSFRDRDLSTFGSGTRLTVV.

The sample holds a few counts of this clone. CDR3 in amino acids: CASSVGQNYGYTF. The CDR3 nucleotides are TGTGCCAGCAGCGTGGGACAGAACTATGGCTACACCTTC. V is TRBV6-5 and J is TRBJ1-2; TRBD1 matches at 7 bases. The germline gives CDR1 MNHEY, CDR2 SVGAGI. The CDR3 spans 13 residues. V lost 6 bases to trimming and J lost 2 bases; unmatched junction nucleotides: 3.

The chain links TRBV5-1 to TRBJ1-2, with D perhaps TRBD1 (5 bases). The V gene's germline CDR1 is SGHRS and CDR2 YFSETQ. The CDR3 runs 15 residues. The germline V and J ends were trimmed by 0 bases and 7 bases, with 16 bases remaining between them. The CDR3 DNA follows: TGCGCCAGCAGCTTGGCCAAGCAGGGAGGGCCTGGCTACACCTTC. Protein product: CASSLAKQGGPGYTF.

The CDR3 spells CASSESPGQGSYEQYV. In DNA, the CDR3 is TGTGCCAGCAGTGAATCACCGGGACAGGGATCCTACGAGCAGTACGTC. This sequence joins TRBV2 and TRBJ2-7; 9 nucleotides match TRBD1. The length of the CDR3 is 16 residues. Germline-derived CDR1 and CDR2 are SNHLY and FYNNEI. Germline trimming cut 2 bases from V and 1 base from J; bases unmatched to any gene: 6.

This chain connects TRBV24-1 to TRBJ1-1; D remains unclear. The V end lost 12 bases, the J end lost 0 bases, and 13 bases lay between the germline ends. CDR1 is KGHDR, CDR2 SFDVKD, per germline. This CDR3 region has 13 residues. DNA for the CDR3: TGTGCCGTCTCTGCGGGCATGAACACTGAAGCTTTCTTT. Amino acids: CAVSAGMNTEAFF.

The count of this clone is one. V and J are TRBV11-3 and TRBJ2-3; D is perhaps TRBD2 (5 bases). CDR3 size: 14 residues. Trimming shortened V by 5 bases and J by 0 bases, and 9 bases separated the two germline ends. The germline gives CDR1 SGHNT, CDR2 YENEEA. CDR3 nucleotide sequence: TGTGCCAGCAGCCCCCGACTAAGCACAGATACGCAGTATTTT. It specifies CASSPRLSTDTQYF.

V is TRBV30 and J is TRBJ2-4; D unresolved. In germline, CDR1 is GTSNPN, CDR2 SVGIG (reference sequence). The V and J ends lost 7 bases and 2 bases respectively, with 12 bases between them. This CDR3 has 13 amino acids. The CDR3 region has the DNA TGTGCCTTAACCACGGGTCCCAAAAACATTCAGTACTTC. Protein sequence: CALTTGPKNIQYF.

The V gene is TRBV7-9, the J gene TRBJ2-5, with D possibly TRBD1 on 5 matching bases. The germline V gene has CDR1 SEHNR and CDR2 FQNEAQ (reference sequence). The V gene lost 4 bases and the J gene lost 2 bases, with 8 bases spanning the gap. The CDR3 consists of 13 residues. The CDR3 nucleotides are TGTGCCAGCAGCTCGGACACTCAAGAGACCCAGTACTTC. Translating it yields CASSSDTQETQYF.

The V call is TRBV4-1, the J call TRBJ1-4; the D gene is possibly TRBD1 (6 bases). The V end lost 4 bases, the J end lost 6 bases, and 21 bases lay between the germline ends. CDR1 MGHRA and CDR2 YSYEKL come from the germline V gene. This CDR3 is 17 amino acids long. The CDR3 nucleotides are TGCGCCAGCAGCCCTCCTACACGGGTAGGGGGATATGAAAAACTGTTTTTT. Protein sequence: CASSPPTRVGGYEKLFF.

CDR3 DNA: TGTGCCAGCAGTCGACAGGGAAATTCACCCCTCCACTTT. Translating it yields CASSRQGNSPLHF. V gene TRBV12-3 or TRBV12-4 combines with J gene TRBJ1-6; 7 bases align to TRBD1. The CDR3 has 13 amino acids. The V segment lost 5 bases and the J segment 7 bases; nucleotides outside the gene matches: 2.

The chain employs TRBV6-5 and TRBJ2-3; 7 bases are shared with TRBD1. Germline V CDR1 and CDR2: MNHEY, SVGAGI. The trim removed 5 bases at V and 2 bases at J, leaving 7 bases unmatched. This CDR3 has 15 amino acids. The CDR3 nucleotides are TGTGCCAGCAGTCAACCCGGGACAGCCACAGATACGCAGTATTTT. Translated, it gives CASSQPGTATDTQYF.

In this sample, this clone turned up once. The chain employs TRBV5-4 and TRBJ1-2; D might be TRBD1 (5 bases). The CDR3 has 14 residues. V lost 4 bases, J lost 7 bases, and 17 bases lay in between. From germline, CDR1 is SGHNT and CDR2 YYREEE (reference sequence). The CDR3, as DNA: TGTGCCAGCAGCCCCGACGGGGGTTGGAGTGGCTACACCTTC. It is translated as CASSPDGGWSGYTF.